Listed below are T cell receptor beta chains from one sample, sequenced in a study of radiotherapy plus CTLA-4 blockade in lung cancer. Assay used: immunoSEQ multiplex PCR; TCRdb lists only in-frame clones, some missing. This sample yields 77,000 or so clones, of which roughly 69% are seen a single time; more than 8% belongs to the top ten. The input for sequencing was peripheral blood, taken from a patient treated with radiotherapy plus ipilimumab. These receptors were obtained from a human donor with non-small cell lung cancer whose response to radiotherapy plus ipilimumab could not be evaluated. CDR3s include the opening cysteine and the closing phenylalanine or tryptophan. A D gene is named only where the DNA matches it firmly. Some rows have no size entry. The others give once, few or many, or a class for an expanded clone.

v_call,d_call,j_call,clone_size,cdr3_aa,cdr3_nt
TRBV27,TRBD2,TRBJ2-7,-,CASSPSGTRGTYEQYF,TGTGCCAGCAGTCCTTCCGGGACTAGAGGGACCTACGAGCAGTACTTC
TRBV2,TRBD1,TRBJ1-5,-,CASTTGVQPQHF,TGTGCCAGCACGACAGGGGTCCAGCCCCAGCATTTT
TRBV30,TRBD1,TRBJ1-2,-,CAWAVWDSLRGYTF,TGTGCCTGGGCAGTTTGGGACAGCCTGCGCGGCTACACCTTC
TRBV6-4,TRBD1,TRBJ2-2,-,CASSAEGQANTGELFF,TGTGCCAGCAGTGCCGAGGGACAGGCGAACACCGGGGAGCTGTTTTTT
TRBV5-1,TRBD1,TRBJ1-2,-,CASSLGQGLGYTF,TGCGCCAGCAGCTTGGGACAGGGGTTGGGCTACACCTTC
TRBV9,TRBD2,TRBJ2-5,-,CASSVSDGVAGQETQYF,TGTGCCAGCAGCGTAAGCGATGGAGTAGCGGGGCAAGAGACCCAGTACTTC
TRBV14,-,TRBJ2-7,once,CASSHHLSRVYEQYF,TGTGCCAGCAGCCATCACCTGAGCAGGGTCTACGAGCAGTACTTC
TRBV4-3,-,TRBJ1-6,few,CASSQVGTGWPLHF,TGCGCCAGCAGCCAAGTGGGTACAGGTTGGCCCCTCCACTTT
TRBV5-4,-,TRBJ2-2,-,CASSLAGRETGELFF,TGTGCCAGCAGCTTGGCGGGCAGGGAAACCGGGGAGCTGTTTTTT
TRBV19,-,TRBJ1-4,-,CASSSGQREKLFF,TGTGCCAGTAGTTCCGGACAAAGGGAAAAACTGTTTTTT
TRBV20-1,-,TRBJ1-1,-,CSRVGNTEAFF,TGCAGCAGGGTGGGAAACACTGAAGCTTTCTTT
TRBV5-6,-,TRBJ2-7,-,CASSFRLTSYEQYF,TGTGCCAGCAGCTTCCGACTGACCTCCTACGAGCAGTACTTC
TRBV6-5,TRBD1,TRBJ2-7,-,CASSYRDRGRGEQYF,TGTGCCAGCAGTTACCGGGACAGGGGGCGCGGAGAGCAGTACTTC
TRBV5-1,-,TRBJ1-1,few,CASSWTGTTNTEAFF,TGCGCCAGCAGCTGGACCGGGACAACGAACACTGAAGCTTTCTTT
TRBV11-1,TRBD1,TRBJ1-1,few,CASSLDRGNTEAFF,TGTGCCAGCAGCTTGGACAGGGGGAACACTGAAGCTTTCTTT
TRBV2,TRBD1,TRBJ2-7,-,CARETGTPYEQYF,TGTGCCAGGGAGACAGGGACACCCTACGAGCAGTACTTC
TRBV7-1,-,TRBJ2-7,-,CASTSTVSYEQYF,TGTGCCAGCACCTCGACAGTCTCCTACGAGCAGTACTTC
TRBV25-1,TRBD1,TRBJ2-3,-,CASRQGPRGDTQYF,TGTGCCAGCAGACAGGGGCCTAGAGGTGATACGCAGTATTTT
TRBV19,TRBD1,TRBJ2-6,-,CASQDRVSGANVLTF,TGTGCCTCACAAGACAGGGTGTCCGGGGCCAACGTCCTGACTTTC
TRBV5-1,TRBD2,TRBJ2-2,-,CASTERLAGAWNTGELFF,TGCGCCAGCACGGAAAGACTAGCGGGGGCCTGGAACACCGGGGAGCTGTTTTTT
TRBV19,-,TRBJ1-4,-,CATGRPNEKLFF,TGTGCCACCGGGAGACCAAATGAAAAACTGTTTTTT
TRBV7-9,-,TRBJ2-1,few,CASSFRDSNEQFF,TGTGCCAGCAGCTTCCGAGACTCGAATGAGCAGTTCTTC
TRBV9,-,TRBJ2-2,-,CASRGLLDTGELFF,TGTGCCAGCAGAGGACTATTAGACACCGGGGAGCTGTTTTTT
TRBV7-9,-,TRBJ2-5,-,CASSLKAIQETQYF,TGTGCCAGCAGCTTAAAAGCTATCCAAGAGACCCAGTACTTC
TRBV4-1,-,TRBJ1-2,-,CASSQVARSYGYTF,TGCGCCAGCAGCCAAGTGGCCCGCTCCTATGGCTACACCTTC
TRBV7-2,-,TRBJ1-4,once,CASSARGTNEKLFF,TGTGCCAGCAGCGCAAGGGGAACTAATGAAAAACTGTTTTTT
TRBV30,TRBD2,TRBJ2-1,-,CAWSVWSSGGDNEQFF,TGTGCCTGGAGTGTATGGTCTAGCGGGGGGGACAATGAGCAGTTCTTC
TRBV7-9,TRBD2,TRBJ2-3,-,CASSLWGEGTTDTQYF,TGTGCCAGCAGCTTATGGGGGGAGGGCACCACAGATACGCAGTATTTT
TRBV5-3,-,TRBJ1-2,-,CARSFAWGPDYGYTF,TGTGCCAGAAGCTTCGCGTGGGGCCCCGACTATGGCTACACCTTC
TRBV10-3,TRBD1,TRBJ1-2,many,CAISEKGQGYGYTF,TGTGCCATCAGTGAAAAAGGACAGGGTTATGGCTACACCTTC
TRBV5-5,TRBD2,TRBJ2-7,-,CASSPETSVIRHYEQYF,TGTGCCAGCAGCCCGGAGACTAGCGTAATCAGACACTACGAGCAGTACTTC
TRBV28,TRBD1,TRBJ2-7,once,CASRPRQGDYEQYF,TGTGCCAGCAGGCCTAGACAGGGAGACTACGAGCAGTACTTC
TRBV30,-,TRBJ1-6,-,CAWSVTSSYNSPLHF,TGTGCCTGGAGTGTGACAAGCTCCTATAATTCACCCCTCCACTTT
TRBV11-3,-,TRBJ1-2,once,CASSRGGDAGYTF,TGTGCCAGCAGCCGAGGAGGGGACGCTGGCTACACCTTC
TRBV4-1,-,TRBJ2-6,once,CASSHPSGANVLTF,TGCGCCAGCAGCCATCCGTCTGGGGCCAACGTCCTGACTTTC
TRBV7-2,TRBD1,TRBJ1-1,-,CASSLGTGLNTEAFF,TGTGCCAGCAGCTTAGGGACAGGCCTGAACACTGAAGCTTTCTTT
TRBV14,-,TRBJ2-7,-,CASSQEDPPIYEQYF,TGTGCCAGCAGCCAAGAAGATCCCCCTATCTACGAGCAGTACTTC
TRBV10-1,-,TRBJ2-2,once,CASSPDRNTGELFF,TGCGCCAGCAGTCCGGACAGAAACACCGGGGAGCTGTTTTTT
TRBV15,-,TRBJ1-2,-,CATSRAGPQGGYTF,TGTGCCACCAGTAGGGCTGGGCCTCAGGGAGGCTACACCTTC
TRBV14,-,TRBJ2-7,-,CASSQDIWGHRYEQYF,TGTGCCAGCAGCCAAGATATTTGGGGACACCGGTACGAGCAGTACTTC
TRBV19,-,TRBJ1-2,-,CASTVQGSNYGYTF,TGTGCCAGTACCGTCCAGGGGTCTAACTATGGCTACACCTTC
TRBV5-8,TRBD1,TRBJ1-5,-,CASSLDRGADYQPQHF,TGTGCCAGCAGCTTAGACAGGGGCGCTGACTATCAGCCCCAGCATTTT